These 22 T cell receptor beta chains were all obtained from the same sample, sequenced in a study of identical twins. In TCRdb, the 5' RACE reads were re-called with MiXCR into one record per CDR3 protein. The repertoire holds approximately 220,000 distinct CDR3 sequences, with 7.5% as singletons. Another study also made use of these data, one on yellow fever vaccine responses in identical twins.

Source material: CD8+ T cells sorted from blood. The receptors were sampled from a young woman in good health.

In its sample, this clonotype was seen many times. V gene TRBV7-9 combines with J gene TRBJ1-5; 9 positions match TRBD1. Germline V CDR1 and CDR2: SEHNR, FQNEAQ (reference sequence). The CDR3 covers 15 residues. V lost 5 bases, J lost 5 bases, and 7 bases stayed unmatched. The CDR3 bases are TGTGCCAGCAGCGGGGACAGGGAGAGCGATCAGCCCCAGCATTTT. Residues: CASSGDRESDQPQHF.

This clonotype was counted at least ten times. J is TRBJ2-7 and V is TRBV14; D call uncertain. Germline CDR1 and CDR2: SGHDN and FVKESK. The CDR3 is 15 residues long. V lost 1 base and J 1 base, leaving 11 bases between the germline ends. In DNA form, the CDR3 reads TGTGCCAGCAGCCAAGGACACGACGATTCCTACGAGCAGTACGTC. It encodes CASSQGHDDSYEQYV.

CDR3 loop: CATISQGTGQVSGANVLTF. In DNA, the CDR3 is TGTGCCACCATCTCACAAGGGACAGGGCAAGTCTCTGGGGCCAACGTCCTGACTTTC. V usage is TRBV15 and J usage is TRBJ2-6; TRBD1 matches 9 bases. Trimming cost V 7 bases and J 0 bases; bases outside gene matches: 13. The CDR3 is 19 residues long. Germline CDR1 is LNHNV and CDR2 is YYDKDF (reference sequence).

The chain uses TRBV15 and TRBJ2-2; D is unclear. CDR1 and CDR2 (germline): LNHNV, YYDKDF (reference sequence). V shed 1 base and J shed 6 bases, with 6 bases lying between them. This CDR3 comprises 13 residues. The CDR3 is CATSRAGAGELFF. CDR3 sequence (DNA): TGTGCCACCAGCAGAGCCGGCGCCGGGGAGCTGTTTTTT. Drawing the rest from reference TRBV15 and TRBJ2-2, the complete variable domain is DAMVIQNPRYQVTQFGKPVTLSCSQTLNHNVMYWYQQKSSQAPKLLFHYYDKDFNNEADTPDNFQSRRPNTSFCFLDIRSPGLGDTAMYLCATSRAGAGELFFGEGSRLTVL.

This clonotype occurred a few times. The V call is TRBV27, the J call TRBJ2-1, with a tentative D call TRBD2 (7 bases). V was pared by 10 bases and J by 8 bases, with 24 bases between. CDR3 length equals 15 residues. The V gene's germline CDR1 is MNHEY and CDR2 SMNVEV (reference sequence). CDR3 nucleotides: TGTGCCACCGGACGACTAGCCGAGGGGGGGGATGAGCAGTTCTTC. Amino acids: CATGRLAEGGDEQFF.

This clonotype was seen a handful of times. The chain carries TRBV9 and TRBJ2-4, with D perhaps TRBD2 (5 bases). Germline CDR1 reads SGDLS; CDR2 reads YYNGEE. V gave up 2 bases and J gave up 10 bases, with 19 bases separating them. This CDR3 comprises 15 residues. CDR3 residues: CASSVGSATLGIQYF. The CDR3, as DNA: TGTGCCAGCAGCGTGGGTAGCGCGACTTTGGGGATTCAGTACTTC. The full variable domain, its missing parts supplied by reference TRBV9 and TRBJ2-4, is DSGVTQTPKHLITATGQRVTLRCSPRSGDLSVYWYQQSLDQGLQFLIQYYNGEERAKGNILERFSAQQFPDLHSELNLSSLELGDSALYFCASSVGSATLGIQYFGAGTRLSVL.

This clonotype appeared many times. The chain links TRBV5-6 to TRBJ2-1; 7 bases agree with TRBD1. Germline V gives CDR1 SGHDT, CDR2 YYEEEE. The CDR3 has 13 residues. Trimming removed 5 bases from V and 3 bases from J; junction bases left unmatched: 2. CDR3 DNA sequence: TGTGCCAGCAGTTGGGACAGCTACAATGAGCAGTTCTTC. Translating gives CASSWDSYNEQFF.

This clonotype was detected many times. This CDR3 reads CASSRTESSYEQYF. The DNA for the CDR3 is TGTGCCAGCAGCAGGACAGAAAGCTCCTACGAGCAGTACTTC. This chain connects TRBV2 to TRBJ2-7; a weak D match, TRBD1 (6 bases). V was pared by 6 bases and J by 0 bases, with 12 bases between. Germline V gives CDR1 SNHLY, CDR2 FYNNEI. CDR3 length: 14 residues.

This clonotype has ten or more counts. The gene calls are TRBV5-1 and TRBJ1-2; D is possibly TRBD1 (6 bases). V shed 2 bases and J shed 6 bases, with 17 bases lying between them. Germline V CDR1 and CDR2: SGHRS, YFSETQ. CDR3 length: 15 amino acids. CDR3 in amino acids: CASSLGFRTDDGYTF. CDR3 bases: TGCGCCAGCAGCTTAGGTTTTCGGACAGATGATGGCTACACCTTC.

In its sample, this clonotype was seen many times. CDR3 sequence: CASSKGDQETQYF. CDR3 DNA: TGTGCCAGCAGCAAAGGGGACCAAGAGACCCAGTACTTC. The J gene is TRBJ2-5, the V gene TRBV21-1. TRBV21-1 is labeled a pseudogene. This CDR3 is 13 amino acids long.

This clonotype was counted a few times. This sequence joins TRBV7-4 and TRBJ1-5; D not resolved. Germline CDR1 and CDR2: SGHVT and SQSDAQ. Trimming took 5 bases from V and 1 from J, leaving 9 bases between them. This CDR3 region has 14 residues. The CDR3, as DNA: TGTGCCAGCAGCCCCAGTTTGAGCAATCAGCCCCAGCATTTT. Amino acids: CASSPSLSNQPQHF.

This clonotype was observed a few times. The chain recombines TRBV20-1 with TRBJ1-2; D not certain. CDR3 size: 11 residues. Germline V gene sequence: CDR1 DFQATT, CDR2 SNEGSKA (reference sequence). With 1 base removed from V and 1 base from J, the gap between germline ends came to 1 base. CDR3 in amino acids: CSARVNYGYTF. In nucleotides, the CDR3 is TGCAGTGCTAGAGTTAACTATGGCTACACCTTC.

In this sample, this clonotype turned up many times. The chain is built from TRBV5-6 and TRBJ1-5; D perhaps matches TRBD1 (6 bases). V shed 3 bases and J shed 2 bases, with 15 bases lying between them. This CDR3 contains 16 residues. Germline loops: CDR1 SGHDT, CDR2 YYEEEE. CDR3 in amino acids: CASSSNRAGGNQPQHF. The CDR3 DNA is TGTGCCAGCAGCTCAAACAGGGCCGGGGGCAATCAGCCCCAGCATTTT.

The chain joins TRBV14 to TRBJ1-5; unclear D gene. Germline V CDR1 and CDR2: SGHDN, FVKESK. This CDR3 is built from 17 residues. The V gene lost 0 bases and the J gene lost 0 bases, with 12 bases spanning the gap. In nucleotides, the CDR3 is TGTGCCAGCAGCCAAGAAAGGTTGGGGTATAGCAATCAGCCCCAGCATTTT. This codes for CASSQERLGYSNQPQHF. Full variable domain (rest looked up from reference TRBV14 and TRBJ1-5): EAGVTQFPSHSVIEKGQTVTLRCDPISGHDNLYWYRRVMGKEIKFLLHFVKESKQDESGMPNNRFLAERTGGTYSTLKVQPAELEDSGVYFCASSQERLGYSNQPQHFGDGTRLSIL.

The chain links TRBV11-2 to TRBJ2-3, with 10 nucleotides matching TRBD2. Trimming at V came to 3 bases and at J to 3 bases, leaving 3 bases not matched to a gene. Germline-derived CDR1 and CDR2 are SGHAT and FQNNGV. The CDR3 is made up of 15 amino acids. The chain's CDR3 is CASSLERGGTDTQYF. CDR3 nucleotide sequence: TGTGCCAGCAGCTTGGAGCGGGGGGGTACAGATACGCAGTATTTT.

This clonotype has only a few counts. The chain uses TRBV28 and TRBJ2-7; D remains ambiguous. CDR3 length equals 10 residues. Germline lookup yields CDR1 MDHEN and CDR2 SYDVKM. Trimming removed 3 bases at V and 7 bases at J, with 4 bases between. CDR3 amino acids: CASSFIEQYF. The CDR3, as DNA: TGTGCCAGCAGTTTTATAGAGCAGTACTTC.

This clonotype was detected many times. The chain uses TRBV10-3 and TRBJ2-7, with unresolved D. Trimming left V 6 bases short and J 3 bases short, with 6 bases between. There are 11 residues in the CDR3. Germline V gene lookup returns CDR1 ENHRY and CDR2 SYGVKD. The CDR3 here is CAISPDYEQYF. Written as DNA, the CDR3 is TGTGCCATCAGCCCGGACTACGAGCAGTACTTC.

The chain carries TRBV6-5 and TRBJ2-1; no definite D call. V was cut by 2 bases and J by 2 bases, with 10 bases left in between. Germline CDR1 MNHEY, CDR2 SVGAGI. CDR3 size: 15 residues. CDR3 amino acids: CASSYGTPAYNEQFF. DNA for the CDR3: TGTGCCAGCAGTTACGGAACTCCTGCCTACAATGAGCAGTTCTTC.

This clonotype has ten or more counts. CDR3 amino acids: CASSLGTSSYTDTQYF. The CDR3 DNA reads TGTGCCAGCAGCTTAGGGACTAGCAGCTACACAGATACGCAGTATTTT. The chain carries TRBV7-9 and TRBJ2-3, with TRBD2 matching 8 bases. V trimming: 1 base; J trimming: 2 bases; junction bases outside the gene matches: 5. From germline, CDR1 is SEHNR and CDR2 FQNEAQ (reference sequence). This CDR3 has 16 residues.

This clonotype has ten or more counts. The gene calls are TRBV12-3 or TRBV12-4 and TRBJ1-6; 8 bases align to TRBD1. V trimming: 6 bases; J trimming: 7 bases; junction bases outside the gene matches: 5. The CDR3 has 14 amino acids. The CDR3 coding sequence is TGTGCCAGCAGCCTGACAGGGGCGAATTCACCCCTCCACTTT. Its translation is CASSLTGANSPLHF.

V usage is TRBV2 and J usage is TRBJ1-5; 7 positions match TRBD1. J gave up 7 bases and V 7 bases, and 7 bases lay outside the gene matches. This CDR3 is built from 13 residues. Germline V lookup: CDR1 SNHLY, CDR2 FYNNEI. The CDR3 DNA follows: TGTGCCAGCACGGAAGGGGGCTTCCAGCCCCAGCATTTT. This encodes CASTEGGFQPQHF.

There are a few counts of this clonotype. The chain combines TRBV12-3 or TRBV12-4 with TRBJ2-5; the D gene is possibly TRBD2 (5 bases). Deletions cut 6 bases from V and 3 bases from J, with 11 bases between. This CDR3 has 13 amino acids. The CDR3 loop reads CASSLHGEETQYF. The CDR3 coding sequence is TGTGCCAGCAGCCTTCACGGGGAAGAGACCCAGTACTTC.